The 17 T cell receptor beta chains listed next were all sequenced from one sample in a study of T cells in Graves' hyperthyroidism and ophthalmopathy. TCR beta CDR3 regions were amplified from RNA. First-round RT-PCR of the TCR CDR3 relied on the HTBI primer set. Each CDR3 protein is one row after TCRdb ran MiXCR on the multiplex PCR reads. The sample holds 300,000 to 500,000 distinct CDR3 sequences, 15% seen once. Sequenced sample: blood. These receptors originate from a woman aged 25-40 years with Graves' hyperthyroidism.

The sample holds a few counts of this clonotype. This chain links TRBV6-1 with TRBJ1-2, with unresolved D. The CDR3 sequence is 12 residues long. The germline gives CDR1 MNHNS, CDR2 SASEGT. V lost 7 bases and J lost 6, with 12 bases in between. The CDR3 DNA reads as TGTGCCAGCAAAACCACGGAGAATGGCTACACCTTC. This encodes CASKTTENGYTF.

The chain joins TRBV20-1 to TRBJ2-1; D not certain. Germline CDR1 DFQATT, CDR2 SNEGSKA (reference sequence). This CDR3 comprises 12 residues. V lost 7 bases and J 5 bases, leaving 12 bases between the germline ends. The CDR3 is CSVPECNNEQFF. DNA for the CDR3: TGCAGTGTTCCAGAGTGTAACAATGAGCAGTTCTTC.

This rearrangement joins TRBV25-1 to TRBJ2-1; possibly TRBD1 for D (6 bases). Trimming left V 6 bases short and J 0 bases short, with 15 bases between. The CDR3 has 16 amino acids. Germline loops: CDR1 MGHDK, CDR2 SYGVNS. CDR3 sequence reads: CASRALGTSSYNEQFF. DNA for the CDR3: TGTGCCAGCAGGGCCCTGGGGACATCCTCCTACAATGAGCAGTTCTTC.

This clonotype was counted between two and nine times. The J gene is TRBJ1-4, the V gene TRBV15; D is possibly TRBD1 (5 bases). This CDR3 is built from 15 residues. The ends were cut back, 0 bases at V and 8 bases at J, with 13 bases in the middle. The germline gives CDR1 LNHNV, CDR2 YYDKDF (reference sequence). CDR3 nucleotides: TGTGCCACCAGCAGAGATTGGCAGGGTTTCGAAAAACTGTTTTTT. It specifies CATSRDWQGFEKLFF.

This clonotype was detected a few times. The chain is built from TRBV6-1 and TRBJ2-2, with 12 positions matching TRBD2. CDR3 length: 21 residues. J gave up 0 bases and V 10 bases, and 21 bases lay outside the gene matches. Germline assignment: CDR1 MNHNS and CDR2 SASEGT. The CDR3 spells CATSPLSGQRTSGANTGELFF. CDR3 bases: TGTGCCACGTCCCCCCTGTCCGGACAGAGGACTAGCGGGGCGAACACCGGGGAGCTGTTTTTT.

The chain carries TRBV20-1 and TRBJ2-2, with a weak D call TRBD2 (5 bases). The CDR3 extends over 16 amino acids. Germline V gene data show CDR1 as DFQATT and CDR2 as SNEGSKA (reference sequence). V lost 0 bases and J 4 bases, leaving 15 bases between the germline ends. The CDR3 nucleotides are TGCAGTGCTAGAGATCTTGGAGGAGGAGTCACCGGGGAGCTGTTTTTT. Translation gives CSARDLGGGVTGELFF.

This clonotype was seen at least ten times. This chain joins TRBV12-3 or TRBV12-4 and TRBJ2-1; D ambiguous. The CDR3 runs 11 residues. V was cut by 2 bases and J by 8 bases, with 4 bases left in between. The CDR3 nucleotides read TGTGCCAGCAGTTTAATCTATGAGCAGTTCTTC. It specifies CASSLIYEQFF.

This clonotype was seen only a few times. V and J are TRBV20-1 and TRBJ2-5; 12 nucleotides line up with TRBD2. The CDR3 spans 13 residues. Germline CDR1 DFQATT, CDR2 SNEGSKA (reference sequence). V was pared by 6 bases and J by 5 bases, with 4 bases of the junction left unmatched. The CDR3 loop reads CSAATSGRETQYF. CDR3 in DNA: TGCAGTGCCGCAACTAGCGGGAGGGAGACCCAGTACTTC.

This chain links TRBV6-5 with TRBJ2-3; D might be TRBD2 (6 bases). Germline loops: CDR1 MNHEY, CDR2 SVGAGI. This CDR3 has 16 residues. The V end lost 6 bases, the J end lost 0 bases, and 16 bases lay between the germline ends. DNA of the CDR3: TGTGCCAGCAGCTACCTGACGGGAGCTAGCACAGATACGCAGTATTTT. It encodes CASSYLTGASTDTQYF.

This clonotype was detected a few times. The chain is built from TRBV19 and TRBJ2-1; 12 bases align to TRBD2. This CDR3 has 16 residues. From germline, CDR1 is LNHDA and CDR2 SQIVND (reference sequence). The V segment lost 1 base and the J segment 12 bases; nucleotides outside the gene matches: 10. CDR3 protein: CASSIGIGLAGTRQFF. The CDR3 bases are TGTGCCAGTAGTATAGGAATCGGACTAGCGGGAACTCGGCAGTTCTTC.

This clonotype was seen repeatedly, ten times or more. This chain uses TRBV15 with TRBJ1-2; no reliable D call. V lost 2 bases, J lost 3 bases, and 13 bases lay in between. Germline values: CDR1 LNHNV, CDR2 YYDKDF (reference sequence). This CDR3 region has 15 residues. This CDR3 is CATSRPSNLDYGYTF. CDR3 coding DNA: TGTGCCACCAGCAGACCTTCAAATCTGGACTATGGCTACACCTTC.

This chain links TRBV19 with TRBJ1-2; maybe TRBD1 (6 bases). Germline CDR1 LNHDA, CDR2 SQIVND (reference sequence). The CDR3 covers 12 residues. V was pared by 4 bases and J by 4 bases, with 7 bases between. CDR3 nucleotides: TGTGCCAGTAGTACGGACAGCTATGGCTACACCTTC. Residues: CASSTDSYGYTF.

V and J are TRBV4-1 and TRBJ2-1; tentative D call: TRBD2 (5 bases). CDR1 is MGHRA and CDR2 is YSYEKL in the germline V gene. Trimming left V 5 bases short and J 6 bases short, with 11 bases between. CDR3 size: 13 residues. The CDR3 nucleotides are TGCGCCAGCAGCTTAAGAGCGGTCAATGAGCAGTTCTTC. Protein sequence: CASSLRAVNEQFF.

The rearrangement uses TRBV6-1 and TRBJ2-1; TRBD2 aligns across 9 bases. The J segment lost 9 bases and the V segment lost 4 bases, leaving 10 bases of the junction unmatched. CDR3 size: 15 residues. CDR1 MNHNS and CDR2 SASEGT come from the germline V gene. CDR3: CASSVGAGGPGEQFF. Here the CDR3 DNA reads TGTGCCAGCAGTGTTGGCGCGGGAGGGCCAGGTGAGCAGTTCTTC.

This clonotype showed up just a few times. Its ends do not fully match the called genes, so a read error is possible. DNA of the CDR3: TGTACCAGCAGTGAAAGTGGCAGGGGGCCTGCGGAGACCCAGTACTTC. This sequence encodes CTSSESGRGPAETQYF. The V and J genes are TRBV6-1 and TRBJ2-5, with 8 bases fitting TRBD1. The V gene's germline CDR1 is MNHNS and CDR2 SASEGT. The CDR3 is made up of 16 amino acids.

This clonotype was counted a few times. The chain links TRBV27 to TRBJ1-1; TRBD1 aligns across 9 bases. Looked up from germline, CDR1 is MNHEY and CDR2 is SMNVEV (reference sequence). The CDR3 contains 15 residues. The V segment lost 4 bases and the J segment 3 bases; nucleotides outside the gene matches: 6. CDR3 nucleotide sequence: TGTGCCAGCAGTTCACCTCGACAGGGGGACACTGAAGCTTTCTTT. Residues: CASSSPRQGDTEAFF.

The sample holds many counts of this clonotype. This rearrangement joins TRBV7-2 to TRBJ1-1; D might be TRBD1 (6 bases). Trimming took 0 bases from V and 2 from J, leaving 10 bases between them. The CDR3 runs to 15 residues. Germline-derived CDR1 and CDR2 are SGHTA and FQGNSA. The CDR3 region is CASSLAPGANTEAFF. The CDR3 coding sequence is TGTGCCAGCAGCTTAGCACCGGGGGCTAACACTGAAGCTTTCTTT.